The clone carrying this T cell receptor (beta chain) is classed as medium-sized (0.01 to 0.1%). Antigen: not known. The data were obtained in a study of early T cells in non-severe SARS-CoV-2 infection. Regarding the study as a whole: Matching with VDJdb favored anti-spike CD8 responses (missing private and CD4 specificities).

Unique molecular identifiers were attached to individual cDNA molecules. In TCRdb, the 5' RACE reads were re-called with MiXCR into one record per CDR3 protein. This sample has more than 20,000 distinct CDR3 sequences; under 5.5% occur once, and the top ten carry 16%. This CDR3 has 14 residues. Deletions cut 3 bases from V and 2 bases from J, with 11 bases between. Germline V gene data show CDR1 as SGHTA and CDR2 as FQGNSA. The receptor was derived from an adult who was a healthcare worker with PCR-confirmed SARS-CoV-2 infection or an uninfected control (not recorded which). Specimen: whole blood. This chain uses TRBV7-2 with TRBJ2-7; D ambiguous. As DNA, the CDR3 is TGTGCCAGCAGCTTGGTTCGTACCGCCTACGAGCAGTACTTC. Protein product: CASSLVRTAYEQYF.